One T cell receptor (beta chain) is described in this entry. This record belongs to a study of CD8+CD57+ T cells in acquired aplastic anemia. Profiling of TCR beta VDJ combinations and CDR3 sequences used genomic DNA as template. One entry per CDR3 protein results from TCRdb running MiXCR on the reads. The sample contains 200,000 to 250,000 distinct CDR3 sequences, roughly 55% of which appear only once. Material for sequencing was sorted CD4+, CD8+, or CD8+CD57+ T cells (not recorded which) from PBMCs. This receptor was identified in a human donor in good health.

The CDR3 loop is CASSTTGPFGYTF. CDR3 coding DNA: TGTGCCAGCAGCACGACAGGACCTTTCGGCTACACCTTC. The chain has TRBV7-8 and TRBJ1-2, with a weak D call TRBD1 (6 bases). The germline CDR1 and CDR2 sequences are SGHVS and FQNEAQ. The CDR3 covers 13 residues. Between the trimmed V and J ends, which lost 5 bases and 8 bases, there was a span of 15 bases.